This TCR beta chain was recovered during a study of blood T cell repertoires in COVID-19. Overall study context: Researchers got acute and convalescent COVID-19 samples from the United States, Italy and Spain.

CDR3 size: 17 residues. Germline-derived CDR1 and CDR2 are SGHVT and SQSDAQ. Self-reported history from a screening survey and questionnaire set each donor's cohort. In Cohort 3, a recovered donor had either two negative PCRs, clearance, or symptom resolution. Concerning this clone itself: A much larger clone differs by one base, so this may be a read error. The sample holds other DNA sequences that translate to the same CDR3.

Only in-frame clones appear in the TCRdb table, and some are missing; sequencing was by immunoSEQ multiplex PCR. The repertoire has about 230,000 clones, 87% of them found once; the top ten carry approximately 11%. The chain couples TRBV7-4 to TRBJ1-5; D perhaps matches TRBD1 (6 bases). The sample comprised PBMCs or T cells enriched from blood (not recorded which). This sequence was found in a man aged 25 to 45 who had recovered from COVID-19. DNA for the CDR3: TGCGCCAGCAGCGCCGGATCCGGGGGGGGCAGCAATCAGCCCCAGCATTTT. It codes for CASSAGSGGGSNQPQHF.